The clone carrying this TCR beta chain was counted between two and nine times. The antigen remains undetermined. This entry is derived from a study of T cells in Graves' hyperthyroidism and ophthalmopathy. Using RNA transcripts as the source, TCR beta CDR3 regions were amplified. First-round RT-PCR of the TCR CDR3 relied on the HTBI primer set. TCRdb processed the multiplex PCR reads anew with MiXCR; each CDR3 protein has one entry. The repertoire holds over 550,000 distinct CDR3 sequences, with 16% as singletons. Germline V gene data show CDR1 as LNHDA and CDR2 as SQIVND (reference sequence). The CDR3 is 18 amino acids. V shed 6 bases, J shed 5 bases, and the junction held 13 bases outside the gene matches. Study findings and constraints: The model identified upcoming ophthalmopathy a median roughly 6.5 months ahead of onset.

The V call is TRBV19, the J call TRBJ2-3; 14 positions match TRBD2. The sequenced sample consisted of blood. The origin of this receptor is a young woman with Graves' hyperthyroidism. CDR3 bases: TGTGCCAGTAGCACAGCAATAATCGGACTAGCGGGAGGAGATACGCAGTATTTT. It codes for CASSTAIIGLAGGDTQYF.